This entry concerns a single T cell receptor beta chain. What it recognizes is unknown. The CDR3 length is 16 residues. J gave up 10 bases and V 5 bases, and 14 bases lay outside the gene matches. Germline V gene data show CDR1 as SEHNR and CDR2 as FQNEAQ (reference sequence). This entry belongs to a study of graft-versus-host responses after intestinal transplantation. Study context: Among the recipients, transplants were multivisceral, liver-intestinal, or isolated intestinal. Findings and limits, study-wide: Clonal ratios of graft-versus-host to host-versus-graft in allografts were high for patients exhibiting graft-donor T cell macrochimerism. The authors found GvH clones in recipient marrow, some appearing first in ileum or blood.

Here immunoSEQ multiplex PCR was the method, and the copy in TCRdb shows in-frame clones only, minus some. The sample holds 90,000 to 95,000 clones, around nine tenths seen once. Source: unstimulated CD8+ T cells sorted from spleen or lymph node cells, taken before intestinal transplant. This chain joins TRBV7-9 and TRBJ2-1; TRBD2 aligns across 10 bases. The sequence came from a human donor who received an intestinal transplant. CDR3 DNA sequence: TGTGCCAGCAGCCCCCGGACTAGCGGAGCCTCCCCGGAGCAGTTCTTC. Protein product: CASSPRTSGASPEQFF. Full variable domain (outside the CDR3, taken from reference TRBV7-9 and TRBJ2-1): DTGVSQNPRHKITKRGQNVTFRCDPISEHNRLYWYRQTLGQGPEFLTYFQNEAQLEKSRLLSDRFSAERPKGSFSTLEIQRTEQGDSAMYLCASSPRTSGASPEQFFGPGTRLTVL.